The subject of this entry is one TCR beta chain. This entry comes from a study of graft-versus-host responses after intestinal transplantation. Produced via immunoSEQ multiplex PCR; TCRdb's table is partial and in-frame only. Here the sample spans 7,500 or so clones, around 24% being singletons. The CDR3 is 15 amino acids. Germline CDR1 MNHEY, CDR2 SVGAGI. The ends were cut back, 6 bases at V and 0 bases at J, with 11 bases in the middle. This material consisted of alloreactive CD4+ T cells from a mixed lymphocyte reaction culture, taken before transplantation. The subset was: CFSE-low proliferating T cells sorted from roughly 6-day pre-transplant mixed lymphocyte reaction (GvH or HvG direction). This TCR derives from a human patient who was an organ donor for intestinal transplantation. The chain links TRBV6-5 to TRBJ2-2; D is unclear. As DNA, the CDR3 is TGTGCCAGCAGATTAACCCTGGCGAACACCGGGGAGCTGTTTTTT. It yields the protein CASRLTLANTGELFF.